The subject of this entry is one T cell receptor beta chain. Its target is unknown. The sample originates from a study of CD8+ T cells in alopecia areata. Study-level results: Besides other cells, scalp samples also yield sequences of resident alphabeta T cells from normal skin.

Once RNA had been extracted, it was reverse transcribed into cDNA to act as the sequencing template. Sequencing used immunoSEQ multiplex PCR; TCRdb keeps in-frame clones, though not all of them. The table shows 90,000 to 120,000 clones, with roughly 59% occurring only once. This CDR3 has 15 amino acids. Per germline, CDR1 SGHNT and CDR2 YYREEE (reference sequence). V was cut by 2 bases and J by 8 bases, with 19 bases left in between. The sequenced sample was CD8+ T cells sorted from blood. The TCR comes from a human donor in good health. The rearrangement uses TRBV5-4 and TRBJ1-2; possible D gene TRBD1, 6 bases. This chain's CDR3 is CASSFPGEMGSGYTF. The DNA for the CDR3 is TGTGCCAGCAGCTTCCCAGGGGAGATGGGCTCGGGCTACACCTTC.